The sequence of this TCR beta chain was determined in a study of early T cells in non-severe SARS-CoV-2 infection. On the study more broadly: The sequenced material was bulk RNA from unsorted whole blood, and its chains were unpaired. Study results and caveats: There was a bias toward anti-spike CD8 responses in VDJdb matching, which missed private and CD4 specificities.

This clonotype was recorded many times. Its target is not known. Researchers attached unique molecular identifiers to individual cDNA molecules. TCRdb ran MiXCR on the 5' RACE reads and lists one entry per CDR3 protein. There are roughly 38,000 distinct CDR3 sequences in the sample; less than 7% occur only once, and roughly 4% lies in the top ten. The ends were cut back, 0 bases at V and 0 bases at J, with 6 bases in the middle. The CDR3 consists of 14 residues. Looked up from germline, CDR1 is SGDLS and CDR2 is YYNGEE. This clonotype was obtained from an adult who was a healthcare worker with PCR-confirmed SARS-CoV-2 infection or an uninfected control (not recorded which). The V gene is TRBV9, the J gene TRBJ1-1; no clear D gene. This specimen was whole blood, taken at baseline. The DNA of the CDR3 is TGTGCCAGCAGCGTAGGGCAGATGAACACTGAAGCTTTCTTT. Amino acid sequence: CASSVGQMNTEAFF.